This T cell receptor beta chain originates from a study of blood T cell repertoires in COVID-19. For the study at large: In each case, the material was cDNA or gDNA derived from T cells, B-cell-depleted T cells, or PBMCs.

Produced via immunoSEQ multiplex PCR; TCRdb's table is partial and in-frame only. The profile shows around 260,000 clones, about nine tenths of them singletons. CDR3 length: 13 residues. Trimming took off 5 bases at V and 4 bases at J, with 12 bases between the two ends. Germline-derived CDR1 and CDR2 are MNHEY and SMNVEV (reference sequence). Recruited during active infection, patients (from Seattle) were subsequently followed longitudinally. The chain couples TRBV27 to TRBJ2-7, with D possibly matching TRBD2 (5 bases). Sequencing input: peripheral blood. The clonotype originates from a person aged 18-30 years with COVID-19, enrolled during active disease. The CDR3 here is CASSLLAHYEQYF. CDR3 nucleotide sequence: TGTGCCAGCAGTCTCCTAGCCCATTACGAGCAGTACTTC.